This is a list of T cell receptor beta chains from one sample in a study of T cells in Graves' hyperthyroidism and ophthalmopathy. TCRdb re-called the multiplex PCR reads through MiXCR, storing one row per CDR3 protein. The sample has 490,000 or so distinct CDR3 sequences; around a fifth are singletons. The sequencing sample was made of blood. Source of these receptors: a woman between 65 and 79 years old with Graves' ophthalmopathy. CDR3s include the opening cysteine and the closing phenylalanine or tryptophan. The D gene is left open where the match is weak.

NA TRBJ1-1 TRBV7-9 CASSLGTVKAFF
NA TRBJ1-5 TRBV19 CASSILTTGYGNQPQHF
NA TRBJ2-3 TRBV5-6 CASSWGGSGLQYF
NA TRBJ2-3 TRBV29-1 CSVGGSDDTQYF
NA TRBJ2-7 TRBV7-9 CASRPRTTLGDEQYF
NA TRBJ1-4 TRBV2 CASNGGRTNEKLFF
NA TRBJ2-3 TRBV27 CASRLRQGLDTQYF
NA TRBJ1-2 TRBV20-1 CSARRSGTQNYGYTF
NA TRBJ2-7 TRBV27 CASSLSWGAHEQYF
NA TRBJ2-1 TRBV7-9 CASSLDPGPFSYNEQFF
TRBD1 TRBJ1-1 TRBV28 CASRESVGQGSPRAFF
NA TRBJ2-3 TRBV20-1 CSARDGRGGTDTQYF
TRBD1 TRBJ1-4 TRBV4-1 CASSQDGQGKLFF
TRBD2 TRBJ2-1 TRBV20-1 CSARKGLAGDNEQFF
NA TRBJ1-2 TRBV28 CASSRYGYTF
TRBD1 TRBJ2-5 TRBV2 CASTGDRRKYF
TRBD1 TRBJ2-7 TRBV9 CASSVGGLRDRGREQYF
NA TRBJ2-2 TRBV6-1 CASLPSGLNTGELFF
TRBD1 TRBJ1-2 TRBV5-1 CASSWGTGANYGYTF
TRBD2 TRBJ2-3 TRBV20-1 CSARVTSWTDTQYF